Reported below is one T cell receptor (beta chain). Its antigen is unidentified. This sample is drawn from a study of read filtering for tumor transcriptome and immune sequencing. Looking at the study overall: R-ISS stage counts were roughly 8 for I, 15 to 20 for II, roughly seven for III. RNA-seq yielded only about 80 to 1,400 TCR reads, IR-seq about 4 to 10.27 million. Study-level points and caveats: Compared with RNA-seq, IR-seq gave much higher clonotype depth and reliability.

The library was built from roughly 400 ng RNA with molecular barcoded adaptors for alpha/delta and beta/gamma chains. From the reads, TCRdb called clonotypes with MiXCR, one entry per CDR3 protein. The repertoire consists of tens of thousands of distinct CDR3 sequences, with roughly 19% occurring once and the leading ten covering about 11%. The sequence derives from a donor at least 40 years old with multiple myeloma. The sequenced sample consisted of a population of CD138-negative cells sorted from bone marrow.

The CDR3 nucleotides read TGCAGCGTTGGTGGAGACCCCAAACGAGTAGGCACTGAAGCTTTCTTT. Translated, it gives CSVGGDPKRVGTEAFF. The V gene is TRBV29-1, the J gene TRBJ1-1; no firm D call. Germline V gene data show CDR1 as SQVTM and CDR2 as ANQGSEA. The V and J ends lost 4 bases and 4 bases respectively, with 22 bases between them. This CDR3 has 16 amino acids.